This T cell receptor beta chain was recorded in a study of blood T cell repertoires in COVID-19. Study as a whole: The United States, Italy and Spain were the sources of the acute and convalescent COVID-19 samples. PBMCs, B-cell-depleted T cells, or T cells provided the cDNA or gDNA that made up the material.

The CDR3 has 14 residues. Between the trimmed V and J ends, which lost 6 bases and 5 bases, there was a span of 20 bases. CDR1 is SQVTM, CDR2 ANQGSEA, per germline. Per the study methods: Quantification of nucleated cells was approximated via reference gene primer amplification. Method: immunoSEQ multiplex PCR; TCRdb's copy keeps in-frame clones and lacks some. V and J calls and clone size are copied from that table; D and trimming were computed from the DNA. The profile shows about 190,000 clones, 90% of them singletons. The sample consisted of peripheral blood. The J gene is TRBJ2-7, the V gene TRBV29-1; the D gene is possibly TRBD2 (6 bases). This receptor was identified in a man in his fifties with acute or convalescent COVID-19. Here the CDR3 DNA reads TGCAGCGTCGACCCGTCCGGGAGAAGGGACGAGCAGTACTTC. Its protein is CSVDPSGRRDEQYF.